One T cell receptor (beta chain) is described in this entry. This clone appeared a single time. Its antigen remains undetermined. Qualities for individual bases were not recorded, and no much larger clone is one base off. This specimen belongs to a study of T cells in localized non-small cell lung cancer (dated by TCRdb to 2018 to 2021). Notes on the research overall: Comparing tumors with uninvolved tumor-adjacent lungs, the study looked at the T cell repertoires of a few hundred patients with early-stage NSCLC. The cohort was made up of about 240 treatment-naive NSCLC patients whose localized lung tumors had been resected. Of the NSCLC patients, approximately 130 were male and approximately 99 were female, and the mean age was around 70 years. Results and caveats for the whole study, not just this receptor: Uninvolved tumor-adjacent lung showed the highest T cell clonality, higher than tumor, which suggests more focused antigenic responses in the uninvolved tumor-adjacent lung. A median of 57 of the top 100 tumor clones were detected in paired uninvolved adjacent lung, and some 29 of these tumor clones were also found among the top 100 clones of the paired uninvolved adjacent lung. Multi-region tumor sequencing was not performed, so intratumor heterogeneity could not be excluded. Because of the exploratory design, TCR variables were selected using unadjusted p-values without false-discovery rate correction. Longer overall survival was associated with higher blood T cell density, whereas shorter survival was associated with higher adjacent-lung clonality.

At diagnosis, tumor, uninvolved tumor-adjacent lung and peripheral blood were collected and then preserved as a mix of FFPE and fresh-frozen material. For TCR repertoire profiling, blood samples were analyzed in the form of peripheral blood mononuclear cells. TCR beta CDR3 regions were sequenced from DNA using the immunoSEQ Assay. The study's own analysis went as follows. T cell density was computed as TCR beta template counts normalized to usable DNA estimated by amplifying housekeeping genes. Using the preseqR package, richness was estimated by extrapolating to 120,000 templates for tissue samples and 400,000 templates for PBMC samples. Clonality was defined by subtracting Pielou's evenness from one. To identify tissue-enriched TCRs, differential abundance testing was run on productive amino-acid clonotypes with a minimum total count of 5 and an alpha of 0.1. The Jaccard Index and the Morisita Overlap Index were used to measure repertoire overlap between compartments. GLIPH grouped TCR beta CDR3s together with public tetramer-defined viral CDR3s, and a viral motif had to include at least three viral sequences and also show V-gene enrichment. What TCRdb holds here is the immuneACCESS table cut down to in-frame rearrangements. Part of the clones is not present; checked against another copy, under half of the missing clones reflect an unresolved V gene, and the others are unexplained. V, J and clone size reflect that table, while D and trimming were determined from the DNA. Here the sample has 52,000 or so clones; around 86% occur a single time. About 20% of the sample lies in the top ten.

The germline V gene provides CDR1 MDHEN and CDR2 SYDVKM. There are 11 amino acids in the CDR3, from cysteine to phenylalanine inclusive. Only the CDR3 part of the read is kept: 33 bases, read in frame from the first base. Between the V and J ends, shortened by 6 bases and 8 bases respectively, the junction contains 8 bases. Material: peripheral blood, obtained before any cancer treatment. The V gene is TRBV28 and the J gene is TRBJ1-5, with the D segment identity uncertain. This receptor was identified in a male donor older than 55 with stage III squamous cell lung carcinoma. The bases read TGTGCCAGCAGCTCGGCGAAGCCCCAGCATTTT. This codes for CASSSAKPQHF. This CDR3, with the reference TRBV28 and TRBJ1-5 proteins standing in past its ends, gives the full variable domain DVKVTQSSRYLVKRTGEKVFLECVQDMDHENMFWYRQDPGLGLRLIYFSYDVKMKEKGDIPEGYSVSREKKERFSLILESASTNQTSMYLCASSSAKPQHFGDGTRLSIL.